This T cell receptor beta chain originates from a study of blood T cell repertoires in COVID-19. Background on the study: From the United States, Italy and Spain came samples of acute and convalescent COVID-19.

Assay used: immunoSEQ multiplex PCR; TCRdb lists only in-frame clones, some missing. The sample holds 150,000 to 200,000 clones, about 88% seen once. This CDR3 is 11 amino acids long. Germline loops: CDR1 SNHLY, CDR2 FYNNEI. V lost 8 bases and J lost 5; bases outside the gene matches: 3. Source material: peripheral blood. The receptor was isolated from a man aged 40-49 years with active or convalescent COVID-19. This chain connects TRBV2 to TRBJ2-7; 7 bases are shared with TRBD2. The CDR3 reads CASHGGNEQYF. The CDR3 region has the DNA TGTGCCAGCCACGGGGGGAACGAGCAGTACTTC.